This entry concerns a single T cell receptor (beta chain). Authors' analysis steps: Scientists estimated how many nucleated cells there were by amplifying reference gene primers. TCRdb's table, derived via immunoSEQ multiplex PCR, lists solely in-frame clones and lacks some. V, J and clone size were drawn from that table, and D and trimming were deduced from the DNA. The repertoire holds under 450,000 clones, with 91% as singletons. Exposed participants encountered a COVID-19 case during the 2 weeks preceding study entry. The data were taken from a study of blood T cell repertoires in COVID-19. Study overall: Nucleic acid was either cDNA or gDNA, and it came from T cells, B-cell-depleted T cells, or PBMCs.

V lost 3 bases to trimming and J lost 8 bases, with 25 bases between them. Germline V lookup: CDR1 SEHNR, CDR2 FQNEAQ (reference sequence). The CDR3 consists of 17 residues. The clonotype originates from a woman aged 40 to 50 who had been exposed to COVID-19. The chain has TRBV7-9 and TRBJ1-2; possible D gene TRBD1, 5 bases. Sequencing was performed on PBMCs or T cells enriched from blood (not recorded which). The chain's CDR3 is CASSFAGGDRGAQGYTF. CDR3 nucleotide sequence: TGTGCCAGCAGCTTCGCGGGGGGGGACCGAGGGGCCCAAGGCTACACCTTC.